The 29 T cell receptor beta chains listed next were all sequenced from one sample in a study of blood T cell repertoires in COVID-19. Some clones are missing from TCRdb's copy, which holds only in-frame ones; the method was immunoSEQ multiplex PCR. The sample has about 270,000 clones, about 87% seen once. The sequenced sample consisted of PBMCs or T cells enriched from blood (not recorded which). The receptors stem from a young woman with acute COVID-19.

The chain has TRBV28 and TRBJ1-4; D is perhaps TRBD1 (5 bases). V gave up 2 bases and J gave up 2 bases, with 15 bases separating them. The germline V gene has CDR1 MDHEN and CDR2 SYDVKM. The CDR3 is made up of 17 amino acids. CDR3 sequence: CASSLNRLGATNEKLFF. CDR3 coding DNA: TGTGCCAGCAGTTTAAATCGCCTAGGGGCCACTAATGAAAAACTGTTTTTT.

DNA for the CDR3: TGTGCCAGCAGTGAATCCGGGACTCTCCTCATCAATGAGCAGTTCTTC. Encoded protein: CASSESGTLLINEQFF. This chain uses TRBV6-1 with TRBJ2-1; D perhaps matches TRBD2 (6 bases). V shed 2 bases and J shed 6 bases, with 17 bases lying between them. Germline V CDR1 and CDR2: MNHNS, SASEGT. The CDR3 has 16 amino acids.

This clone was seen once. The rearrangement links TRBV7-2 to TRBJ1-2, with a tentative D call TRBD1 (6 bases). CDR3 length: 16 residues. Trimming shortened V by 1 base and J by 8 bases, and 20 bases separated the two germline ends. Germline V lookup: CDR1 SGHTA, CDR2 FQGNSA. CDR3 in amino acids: CASSLGGPGILGGYTF. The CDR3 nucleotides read TGTGCCAGCAGCTTAGGGGGGCCTGGAATCCTCGGAGGCTACACCTTC. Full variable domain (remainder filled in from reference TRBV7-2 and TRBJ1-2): GAGVSQSPSNKVTEKGKDVELRCDPISGHTALYWYRQSLGQGLEFLIYFQGNSAPDKSGLPSDRFSAERTGGSVSTLTIQRTQQEDSAVYLCASSLGGPGILGGYTFGSGTRLTVV.

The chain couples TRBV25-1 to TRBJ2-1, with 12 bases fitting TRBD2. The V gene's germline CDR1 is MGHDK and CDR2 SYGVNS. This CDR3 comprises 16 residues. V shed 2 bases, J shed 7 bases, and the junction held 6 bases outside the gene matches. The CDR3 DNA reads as TGTGCCAGCAGTGAAACTAGCGGGAGGAGATTGAATGAGCAGTTCTTC. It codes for CASSETSGRRLNEQFF.

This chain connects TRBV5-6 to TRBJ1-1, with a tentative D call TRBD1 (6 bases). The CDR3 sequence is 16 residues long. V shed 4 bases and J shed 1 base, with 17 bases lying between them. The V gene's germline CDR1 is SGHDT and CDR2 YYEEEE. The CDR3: CASSGRWGQGNTEAFF. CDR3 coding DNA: TGTGCCAGCAGCGGACGGTGGGGGCAGGGGAACACTGAAGCTTTCTTT.

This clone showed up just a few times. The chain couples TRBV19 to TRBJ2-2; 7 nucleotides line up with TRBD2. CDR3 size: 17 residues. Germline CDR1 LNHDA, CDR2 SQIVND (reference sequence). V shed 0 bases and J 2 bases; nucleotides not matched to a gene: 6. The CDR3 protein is CASSIDIGLVNTGELFF. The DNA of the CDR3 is TGTGCCAGTAGTATAGATATCGGACTAGTTAACACCGGGGAGCTGTTTTTT.

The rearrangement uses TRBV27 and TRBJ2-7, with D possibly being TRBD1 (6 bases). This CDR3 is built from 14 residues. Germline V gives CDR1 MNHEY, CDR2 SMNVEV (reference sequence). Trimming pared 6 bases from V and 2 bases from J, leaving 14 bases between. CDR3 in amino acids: CASSHEGDTYEQYF. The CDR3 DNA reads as TGTGCCAGCAGCCATGAGGGGGATACCTACGAGCAGTACTTC.

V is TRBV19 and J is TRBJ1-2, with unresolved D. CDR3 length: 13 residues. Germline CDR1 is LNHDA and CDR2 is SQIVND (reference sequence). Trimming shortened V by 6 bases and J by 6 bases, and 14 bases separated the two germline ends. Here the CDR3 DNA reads TGTGCCAGTAGGCGGGAGGAACCACATGGCTACACCTTC. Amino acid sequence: CASRREEPHGYTF.

As DNA, the CDR3 is TGTGCCAGCAGCCAAGATGATATGGCAGGGGGTGAAGCTTTCTTT. Translating gives CASSQDDMAGGEAFF. This chain uses TRBV3-1 (or the pseudogene TRBV3-2) with TRBJ1-1; 7 nucleotides match TRBD1. Losses at the gene ends were 0 bases for V and 7 bases for J; bases not matched to a gene: 8. The germline gives CDR1 LGHDT, CDR2 YNNKEL (reference sequence). The CDR3 has 15 residues.

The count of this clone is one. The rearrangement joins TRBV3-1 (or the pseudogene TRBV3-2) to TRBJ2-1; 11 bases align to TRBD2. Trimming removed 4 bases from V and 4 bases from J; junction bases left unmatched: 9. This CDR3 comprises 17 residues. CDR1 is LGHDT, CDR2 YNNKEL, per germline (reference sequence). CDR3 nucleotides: TGTGCCAGCAGCCCCTTCTCCGGGACTAGCGGATACAATGAGCAGTTCTTC. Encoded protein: CASSPFSGTSGYNEQFF.

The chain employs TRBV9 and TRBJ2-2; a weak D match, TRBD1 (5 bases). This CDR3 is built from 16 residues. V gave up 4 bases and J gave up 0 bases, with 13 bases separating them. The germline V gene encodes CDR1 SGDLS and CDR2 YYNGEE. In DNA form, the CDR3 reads TGTGCCAGCAGCCCCCATGGGGCGGCGAACACCGGGGAGCTGTTTTTT. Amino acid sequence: CASSPHGAANTGELFF.

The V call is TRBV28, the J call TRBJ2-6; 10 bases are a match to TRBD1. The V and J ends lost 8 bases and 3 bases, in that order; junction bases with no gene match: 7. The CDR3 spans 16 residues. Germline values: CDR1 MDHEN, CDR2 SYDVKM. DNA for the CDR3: TGTGCCAGCTTGACAGGGGGCGCAATTGGGGCCAACGTCCTGACTTTC. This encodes CASLTGGAIGANVLTF. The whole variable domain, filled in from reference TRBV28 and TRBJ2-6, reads DVKVTQSSRYLVKRTGEKVFLECVQDMDHENMFWYRQDPGLGLRLIYFSYDVKMKEKGDIPEGYSVSREKKERFSLILESASTNQTSMYLCASLTGGAIGANVLTFGAGSRLTVL.

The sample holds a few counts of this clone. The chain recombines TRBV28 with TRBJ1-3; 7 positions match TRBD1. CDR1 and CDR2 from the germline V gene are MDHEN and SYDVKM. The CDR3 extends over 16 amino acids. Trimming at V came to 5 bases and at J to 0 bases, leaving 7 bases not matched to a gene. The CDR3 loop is CASSIAGDSSGNTIYF. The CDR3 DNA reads TGTGCCAGCAGTATCGCAGGGGACAGCTCTGGAAACACCATATATTTT. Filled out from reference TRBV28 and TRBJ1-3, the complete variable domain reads DVKVTQSSRYLVKRTGEKVFLECVQDMDHENMFWYRQDPGLGLRLIYFSYDVKMKEKGDIPEGYSVSREKKERFSLILESASTNQTSMYLCASSIAGDSSGNTIYFGEGSWLTVV.

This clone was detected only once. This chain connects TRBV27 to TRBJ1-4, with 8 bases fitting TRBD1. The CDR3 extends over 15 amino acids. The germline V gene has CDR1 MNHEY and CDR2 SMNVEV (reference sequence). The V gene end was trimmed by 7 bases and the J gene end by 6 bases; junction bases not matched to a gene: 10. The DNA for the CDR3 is TGTGCCAGCAATTTCACCCAGGGGGCATATGAAAAACTGTTTTTT. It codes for CASNFTQGAYEKLFF.

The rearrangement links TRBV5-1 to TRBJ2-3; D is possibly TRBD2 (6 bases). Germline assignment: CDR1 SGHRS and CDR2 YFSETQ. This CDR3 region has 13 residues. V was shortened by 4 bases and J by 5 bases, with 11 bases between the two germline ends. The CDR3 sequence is CASSPGSEDTQYF. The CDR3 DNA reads TGCGCCAGCAGCCCCGGGAGTGAAGATACGCAGTATTTT.

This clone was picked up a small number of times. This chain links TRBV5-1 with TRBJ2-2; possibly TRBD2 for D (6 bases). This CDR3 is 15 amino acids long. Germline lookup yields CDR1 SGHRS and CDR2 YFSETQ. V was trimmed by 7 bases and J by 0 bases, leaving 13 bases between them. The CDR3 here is CASGASAANTGELFF. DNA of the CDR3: TGCGCCAGCGGGGCTAGCGCAGCGAACACCGGGGAGCTGTTTTTT.

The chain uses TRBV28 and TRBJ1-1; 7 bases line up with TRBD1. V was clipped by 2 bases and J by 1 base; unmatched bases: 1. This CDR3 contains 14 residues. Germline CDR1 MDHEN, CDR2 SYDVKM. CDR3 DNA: TGTGCCAGCAGTTTAGGGGACAGGAACACTGAAGCTTTCTTT. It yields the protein CASSLGDRNTEAFF.

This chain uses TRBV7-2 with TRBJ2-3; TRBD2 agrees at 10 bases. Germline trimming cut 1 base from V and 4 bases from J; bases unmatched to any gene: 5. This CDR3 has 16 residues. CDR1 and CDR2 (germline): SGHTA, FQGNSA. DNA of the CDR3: TGTGCCAGCAGCTTAGATAGCCTAGCGGGAGCAGATACGCAGTATTTT. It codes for CASSLDSLAGADTQYF. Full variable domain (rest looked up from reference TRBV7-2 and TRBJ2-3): GAGVSQSPSNKVTEKGKDVELRCDPISGHTALYWYRQSLGQGLEFLIYFQGNSAPDKSGLPSDRFSAERTGGSVSTLTIQRTQQEDSAVYLCASSLDSLAGADTQYFGPGTRLTVL.

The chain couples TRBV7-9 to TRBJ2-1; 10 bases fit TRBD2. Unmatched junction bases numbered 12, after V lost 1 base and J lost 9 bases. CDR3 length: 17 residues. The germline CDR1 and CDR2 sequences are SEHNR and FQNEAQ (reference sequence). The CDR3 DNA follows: TGTGCCAGCAGCTTAGATGGCTGGGCTAGCGGGAGATTTGAGCAGTTCTTC. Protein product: CASSLDGWASGRFEQFF.

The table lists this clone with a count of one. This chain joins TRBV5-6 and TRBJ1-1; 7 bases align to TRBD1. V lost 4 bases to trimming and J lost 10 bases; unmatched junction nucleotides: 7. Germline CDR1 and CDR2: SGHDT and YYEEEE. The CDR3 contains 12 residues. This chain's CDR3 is CASSPGTAGAFF. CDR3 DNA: TGTGCCAGCAGCCCCGGGACAGCTGGAGCTTTCTTT.

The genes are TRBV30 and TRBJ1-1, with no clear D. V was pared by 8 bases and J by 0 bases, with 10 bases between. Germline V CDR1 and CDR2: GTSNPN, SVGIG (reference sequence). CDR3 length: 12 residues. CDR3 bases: TGTGCCCTTCTGAGGCTGAACACTGAAGCTTTCTTT. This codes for CALLRLNTEAFF.

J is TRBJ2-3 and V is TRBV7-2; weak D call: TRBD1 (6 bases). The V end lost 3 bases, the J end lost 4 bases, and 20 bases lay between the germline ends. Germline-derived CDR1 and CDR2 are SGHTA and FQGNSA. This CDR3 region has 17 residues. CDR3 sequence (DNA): TGTGCCAGCAGCTTGCAAGGGGGTGGTGGGATCCCAGATACGCAGTATTTT. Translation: CASSLQGGGGIPDTQYF.

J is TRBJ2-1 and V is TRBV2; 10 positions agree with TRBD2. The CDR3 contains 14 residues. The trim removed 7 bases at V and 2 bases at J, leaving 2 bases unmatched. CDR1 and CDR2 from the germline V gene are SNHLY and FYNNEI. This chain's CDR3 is CASKTSGAYNEQFF. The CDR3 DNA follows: TGTGCCAGCAAAACTAGCGGGGCCTACAATGAGCAGTTCTTC.

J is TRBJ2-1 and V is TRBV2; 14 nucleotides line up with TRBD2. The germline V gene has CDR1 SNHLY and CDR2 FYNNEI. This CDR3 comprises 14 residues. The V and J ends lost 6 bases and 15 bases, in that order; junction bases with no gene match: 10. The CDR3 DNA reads TGTGCCAGCAGAGCGGGACTAGCGGGAGAATACGGGTTCTTC. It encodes CASRAGLAGEYGFF.

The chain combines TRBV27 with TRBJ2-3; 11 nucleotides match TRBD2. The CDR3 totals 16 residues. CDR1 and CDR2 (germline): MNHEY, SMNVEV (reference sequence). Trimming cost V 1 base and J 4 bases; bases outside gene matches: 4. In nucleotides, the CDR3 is TGTGCCAGCAGTTTATTCCAACTAGCGGGAGCAGATACGCAGTATTTT. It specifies CASSLFQLAGADTQYF.

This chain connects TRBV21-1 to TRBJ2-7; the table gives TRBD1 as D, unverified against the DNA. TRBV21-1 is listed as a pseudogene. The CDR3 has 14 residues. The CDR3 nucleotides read TGTGCCAGCAGTACAGGGTTTCAATCGTACGAGCAGTACTTC. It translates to CASSTGFQSYEQYF.

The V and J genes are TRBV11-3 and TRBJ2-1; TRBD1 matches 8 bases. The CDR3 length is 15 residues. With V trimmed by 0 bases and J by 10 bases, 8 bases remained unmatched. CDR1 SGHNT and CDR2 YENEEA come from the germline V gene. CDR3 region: CASSLDGQGPLEQFF. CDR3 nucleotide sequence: TGTGCCAGCAGCTTAGACGGACAGGGCCCCCTCGAGCAGTTCTTC.

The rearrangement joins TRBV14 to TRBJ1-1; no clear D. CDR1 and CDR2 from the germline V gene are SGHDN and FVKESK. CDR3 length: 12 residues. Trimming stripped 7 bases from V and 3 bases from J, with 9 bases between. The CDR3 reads CASNQDYTEAFF. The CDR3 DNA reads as TGTGCCAGCAACCAGGACTACACTGAAGCTTTCTTT.

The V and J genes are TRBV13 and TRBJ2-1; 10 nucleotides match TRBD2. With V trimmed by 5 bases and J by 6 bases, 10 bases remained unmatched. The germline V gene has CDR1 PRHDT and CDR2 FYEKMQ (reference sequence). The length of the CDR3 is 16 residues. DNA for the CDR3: TGTGCCAGCAGCCCTGACCCTAGCGGGAGTATCAATGAGCAGTTCTTC. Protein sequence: CASSPDPSGSINEQFF.